These 21 T cell receptor beta chains were all obtained from the same sample, sequenced in a study of CD8 T cells in Susac syndrome. With random hexamers, 0.5 to 1 ug RNA was reverse transcribed. MiXCR, run by TCRdb on the immunoSEQ multiplex PCR reads, gives a single entry per CDR3 protein. This sample yields about 69,000 distinct CDR3 sequences, of which around 93% are seen a single time; over 0.2% belongs to the top ten. Sequencing used CD8+ T cells from PBMCs. Source of these receptors: a human donor in good health.

The chain couples TRBV5-6 to TRBJ1-1; D not certain. Germline values: CDR1 SGHDT, CDR2 YYEEEE. This CDR3 is 13 amino acids long. V was pared by 2 bases and J by 6 bases, with 11 bases between. In DNA, the CDR3 is TGTGCCAGCAGCTTAGGGCGGGCCCCTGAAGCTTTCTTT. It translates to CASSLGRAPEAFF.

This clonotype was detected only once. The DNA for the CDR3 is TGTGCCAGCACTCCTAAGGTAGCAACAGATACGCAGTATTTT. Its protein is CASTPKVATDTQYF. V is TRBV27 and J is TRBJ2-3; no clear D gene. V was pared by 7 bases and J by 3 bases, with 14 bases between. This CDR3 is 14 amino acids long. Germline V gives CDR1 MNHEY, CDR2 SMNVEV (reference sequence).

J is TRBJ2-7 and V is TRBV28; D gene ambiguous. Germline CDR1 and CDR2: MDHEN and SYDVKM. The CDR3 has 13 amino acids. The ends were cut back, 2 bases at V and 0 bases at J, with 5 bases in the middle. This CDR3 reads CASSLGSSYEQYV. The CDR3 coding sequence is TGTGCCAGCAGTTTAGGCAGCTCCTACGAGCAGTACGTC.

V is TRBV7-3 and J is TRBJ2-1; TRBD1 matches 9 bases. V lost 5 bases and J lost 8; bases outside the gene matches: 7. Germline CDR1 is SGHTA and CDR2 is FQGTGA. This CDR3 contains 14 residues. The DNA for the CDR3 is TGTGCCAGCAGCAAAGACAGGGGGGACGATGAGCAGTTCTTC. Its protein is CASSKDRGDDEQFF.

The rearrangement uses TRBV6-2 or TRBV6-3 and TRBJ2-5; 8 positions match TRBD2. Germline values: CDR1 MNHEY, CDR2 SVGEGT. This CDR3 is built from 16 residues. With V trimmed by 4 bases and J by 0 bases, 7 bases remained unmatched. CDR3 in amino acids: CASSSRTSTYQETQYF. The CDR3 coding sequence is TGTGCCAGCAGTTCCAGGACTAGCACGTACCAAGAGACCCAGTACTTC.

The chain uses TRBV12-3 or TRBV12-4 and TRBJ2-3, with 9 bases identical to TRBD1. J lost 2 bases, V lost 6 bases, and 3 bases had no gene match. This CDR3 contains 14 residues. Here the CDR3 DNA reads TGTGCCAGCAGAGGACAGGGGAACACAGATACGCAGTATTTT. This encodes CASRGQGNTDTQYF.

The rearrangement links TRBV6-2 or TRBV6-3 to TRBJ2-5; the match to TRBD2 covers 13 bases. The CDR3 runs 16 residues. Germline CDR1 and CDR2: MNHEY and SVGEGT. Trimming at V came to 4 bases and at J to 10 bases, leaving 12 bases not matched to a gene. The CDR3, as DNA: TGTGCCAGCAGTTCCACGACTAGCGGGGGGCCCCCGGGCCAGTACTTC. Translation gives CASSSTTSGGPPGQYF.

The chain uses TRBV4-1 and TRBJ2-7, with 9 bases that match TRBD1. The length of the CDR3 is 14 residues. V lost 8 bases, J lost 7 bases, and 12 bases stayed unmatched. CDR1 is MGHRA and CDR2 is YSYEKL in the germline V gene. The CDR3 region has the DNA TGCGCCAGCTCCCGGGGACAGGGATTCGAAGAGCAGTACTTC. It translates to CASSRGQGFEEQYF.

Here the CDR3 DNA reads TGTGCCAGCAGTCCATTAGCAGGGGGAGCATCTGGAAACACCATATATTTT. Protein sequence: CASSPLAGGASGNTIYF. The chain has TRBV28 and TRBJ1-3, with 7 bases aligning to TRBD1. V was clipped by 5 bases and J by 1 base; unmatched bases: 11. This CDR3 contains 17 residues. Germline assignment: CDR1 MDHEN and CDR2 SYDVKM.

The rearrangement links TRBV30 to TRBJ2-7; 10 bases are shared with TRBD2. This CDR3 has 14 amino acids. The germline V gene has CDR1 GTSNPN and CDR2 SVGIG (reference sequence). The ends lost 0 bases at V and 3 bases at J; junction bases unmatched: 2. The CDR3 DNA reads as TGTGCCTGGAGTGTGGCTAGCGGGGGCTACGAGCAGTACTTC. Translated, it gives CAWSVASGGYEQYF.

The chain combines TRBV27 with TRBJ1-1, with D unclear. CDR1 is MNHEY, CDR2 SMNVEV, per germline (reference sequence). This CDR3 region has 13 residues. The V and J ends lost 1 base and 5 bases respectively, with 8 bases between them. The CDR3 protein is CASSLWWGTEAFF. The CDR3 DNA reads as TGTGCCAGCAGTTTATGGTGGGGTACTGAAGCTTTCTTT.

Written as DNA, the CDR3 is TGTGCCAGCAGCTCGGACCTTAATGAAAAACTGTTTTTT. Amino acids: CASSSDLNEKLFF. V is TRBV5-6 and J is TRBJ1-4; D uncertain. Germline assignment: CDR1 SGHDT and CDR2 YYEEEE. The CDR3 runs to 13 residues. V was trimmed by 3 bases and J by 4 bases, leaving 7 bases between them.

The chain carries TRBV7-9 and TRBJ2-3, with D possibly being TRBD1 (6 bases). Per germline, CDR1 SEHNR and CDR2 FQNEAQ (reference sequence). CDR3 length equals 15 residues. Trimming took 5 bases from V and 0 from J, leaving 12 bases between them. As DNA, the CDR3 is TGTGCCAGCAGCCGCGGACAGACTAGCACAGATACGCAGTATTTT. Its translation: CASSRGQTSTDTQYF.

The rearrangement uses TRBV19 and TRBJ1-1; TRBD1 might be the D (5 bases). There are 13 residues in the CDR3. V dropped 11 bases and J dropped 0 bases, with 13 bases sitting between them. Per germline, CDR1 LNHDA and CDR2 SQIVND (reference sequence). The CDR3 sequence is CAARMGVNTEAFF. The CDR3 DNA reads TGTGCCGCACGTATGGGGGTGAACACTGAAGCTTTCTTT.

The chain joins TRBV2 to TRBJ2-7; TRBD2 might be the D (6 bases). CDR1 and CDR2 (germline): SNHLY, FYNNEI. V was pared by 3 bases and J by 2 bases, with 11 bases between. The CDR3 runs 14 residues. As DNA, the CDR3 is TGTGCCAGCAGTGAGCGAGGAGGGACCTACGAGCAGTACTTC. Translated: CASSERGGTYEQYF. The variable domain in full, completed from reference TRBV2 and TRBJ2-7, reads EPEVTQTPSHQVTQMGQEVILRCVPISNHLYFYWYRQILGQKVEFLVSFYNNEISEKSEIFDDQFSVERPDGSNFTLKIRSTKLEDSAMYFCASSERGGTYEQYFGPGTRLTVT.

J is TRBJ1-1 and V is TRBV6-6; D not resolved. CDR1 and CDR2 from the germline V gene are MNHNY and SVGAGI (reference sequence). The CDR3 is 12 residues long. Deletions cut 2 bases from V and 6 bases from J, with 7 bases between. The CDR3 loop is CASSYAGPEAFF. CDR3 nucleotide sequence: TGTGCCAGCAGTTACGCAGGTCCTGAAGCTTTCTTT.

This sequence joins TRBV27 and TRBJ2-7, with D maybe TRBD2 (5 bases). Deletions cut 2 bases from V and 1 base from J, with 6 bases between. Germline CDR1 reads MNHEY; CDR2 reads SMNVEV (reference sequence). The CDR3 has 13 amino acids. CDR3 sequence reads: CASSLLASYEQYF. The CDR3 DNA is TGTGCCAGCAGTTTACTAGCATCCTACGAGCAGTACTTC.

The J gene is TRBJ1-6, the V gene TRBV7-9; 8 bases map to TRBD1. Germline V CDR1 and CDR2: SEHNR, FQNEAQ (reference sequence). The V gene end was trimmed by 5 bases and the J gene end by 7 bases; junction bases not matched to a gene: 4. The CDR3 sequence is 14 residues long. The CDR3 DNA is TGTGCCAGCAGCGTACAGGGGGGGAATTCACCCCTCCACTTT. Translation: CASSVQGGNSPLHF.

This chain joins TRBV4-3 and TRBJ1-3; D is unresolved. Germline V lookup: CDR1 LGHNA, CDR2 YSLEER. Deletions cut 1 base from V and 6 bases from J, with 13 bases between. The CDR3 runs 15 residues. CDR3 loop: CASSQVPPSVNTIYF. The CDR3, as DNA: TGCGCCAGCAGCCAAGTACCCCCCAGTGTAAACACCATATATTTT.

The genes are TRBV7-8 and TRBJ1-2, with unresolved D. Germline V lookup: CDR1 SGHVS, CDR2 FQNEAQ. With 0 bases removed from V and 8 bases from J, the gap between germline ends came to 10 bases. This CDR3 has 13 amino acids. The CDR3: CASSLARARGYTF. For the CDR3, the DNA is TGTGCCAGCAGCTTAGCCCGGGCTCGAGGCTACACCTTC. The whole variable domain, filled in from reference TRBV7-8 and TRBJ1-2, reads GAGVSQSPRYKVAKRGQDVALRCDPISGHVSLFWYQQALGQGPEFLTYFQNEAQLDKSGLPSDRFFAERPEGSVSTLKIQRTQQEDSAVYLCASSLARARGYTFGSGTRLTVV.

The chain carries TRBV28 and TRBJ1-5; the match to TRBD1 covers 8 bases. V gave up 0 bases and J gave up 7 bases; unmatched junction bases: 5. Germline CDR1 and CDR2: MDHEN and SYDVKM. CDR3 length: 15 amino acids. CDR3 region: CASSLWDRVGQPQHF. DNA for the CDR3: TGTGCCAGCAGTTTATGGGACAGGGTCGGCCAGCCCCAGCATTTT.